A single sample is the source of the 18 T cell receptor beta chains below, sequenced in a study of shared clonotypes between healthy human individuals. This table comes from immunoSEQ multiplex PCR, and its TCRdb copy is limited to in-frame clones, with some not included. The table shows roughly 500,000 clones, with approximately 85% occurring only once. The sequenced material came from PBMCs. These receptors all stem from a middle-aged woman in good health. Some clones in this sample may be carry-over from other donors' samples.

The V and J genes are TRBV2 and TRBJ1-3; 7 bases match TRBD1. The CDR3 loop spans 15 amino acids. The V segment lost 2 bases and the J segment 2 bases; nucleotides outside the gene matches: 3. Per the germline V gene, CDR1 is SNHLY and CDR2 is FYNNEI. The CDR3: CASSESTGTGNTIYF. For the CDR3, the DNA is TGTGCCAGCAGTGAATCGACAGGGACTGGAAACACCATATATTTT.

CDR3 loop: CASSLGRGQGEQFF. CDR3 nucleotides: TGTGCCAGCAGCTTAGGTAGGGGGCAGGGTGAGCAGTTCTTC. J is TRBJ2-1 and V is TRBV7-2; 7 nucleotides line up with TRBD1. Germline lookup yields CDR1 SGHTA and CDR2 FQGNSA. V lost 1 base, J lost 9 bases, and 6 bases stayed unmatched. This CDR3 is 14 amino acids long. Looking up the rest from reference TRBV7-2 and TRBJ2-1 gives the full variable domain: GAGVSQSPSNKVTEKGKDVELRCDPISGHTALYWYRQSLGQGLEFLIYFQGNSAPDKSGLPSDRFSAERTGGSVSTLTIQRTQQEDSAVYLCASSLGRGQGEQFFGPGTRLTVL.

CDR3 region: CASSFFAGPYNEQFF. CDR3 DNA: TGTGCCAGCAGTTTTTTCGCGGGACCTTACAATGAGCAGTTCTTC. This rearrangement joins TRBV28 to TRBJ2-1; a possible D gene is TRBD2 (6 bases). Germline V gene data show CDR1 as MDHEN and CDR2 as SYDVKM. CDR3 length: 15 residues. V was shortened by 3 bases and J by 4 bases, with 13 bases between the two germline ends.

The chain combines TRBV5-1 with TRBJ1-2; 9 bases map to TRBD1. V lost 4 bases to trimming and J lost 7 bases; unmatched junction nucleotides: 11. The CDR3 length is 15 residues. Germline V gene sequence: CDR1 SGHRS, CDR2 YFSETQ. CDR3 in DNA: TGCGCCAGCAGCCCTAACTGGGACAGGGTGCCTGGCTACACCTTC. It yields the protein CASSPNWDRVPGYTF. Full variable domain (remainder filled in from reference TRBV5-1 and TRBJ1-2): KAGVTQTPRYLIKTRGQQVTLSCSPISGHRSVSWYQQTPGQGLQFLFEYFSETQRNKGNFPGRFSGRQFSNSRSEMNVSTLELGDSALYLCASSPNWDRVPGYTFGSGTRLTVV.

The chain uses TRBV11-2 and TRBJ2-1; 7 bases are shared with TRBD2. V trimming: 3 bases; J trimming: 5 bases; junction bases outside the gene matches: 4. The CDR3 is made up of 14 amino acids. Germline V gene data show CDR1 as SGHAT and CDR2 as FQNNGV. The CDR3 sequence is CASSLAGTNNEQFF. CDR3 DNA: TGTGCCAGCAGCTTGGCCGGGACTAACAATGAGCAGTTCTTC. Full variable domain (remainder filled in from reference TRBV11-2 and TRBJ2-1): EAGVAQSPRYKIIEKRQSVAFWCNPISGHATLYWYQQILGQGPKLLIQFQNNGVVDDSQLPKDRFSAERLKGVDSTLKIQPAKLEDSAVYLCASSLAGTNNEQFFGPGTRLTVL.

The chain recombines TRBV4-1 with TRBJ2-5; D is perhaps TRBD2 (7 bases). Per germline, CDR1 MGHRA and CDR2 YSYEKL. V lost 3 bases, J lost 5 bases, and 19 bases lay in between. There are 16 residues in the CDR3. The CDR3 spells CASSQGGGDMGETQYF. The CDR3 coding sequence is TGCGCCAGCAGCCAGGGGGGAGGGGACATGGGGGAGACCCAGTACTTC.

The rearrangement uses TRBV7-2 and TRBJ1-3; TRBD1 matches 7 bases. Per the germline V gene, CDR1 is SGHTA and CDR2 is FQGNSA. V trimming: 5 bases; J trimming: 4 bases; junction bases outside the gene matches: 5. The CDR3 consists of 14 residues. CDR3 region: CASSATGSGNTIYF. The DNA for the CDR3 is TGTGCCAGCAGCGCGACAGGGTCCGGAAACACCATATATTTT.

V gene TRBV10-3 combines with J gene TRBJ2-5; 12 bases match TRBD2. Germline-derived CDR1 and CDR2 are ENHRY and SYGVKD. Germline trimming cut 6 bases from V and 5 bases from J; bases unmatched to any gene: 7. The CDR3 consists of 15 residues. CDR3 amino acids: CAIRSSGGEWETQYF. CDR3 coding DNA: TGTGCCATCAGGTCTAGCGGGGGGGAGTGGGAGACCCAGTACTTC.

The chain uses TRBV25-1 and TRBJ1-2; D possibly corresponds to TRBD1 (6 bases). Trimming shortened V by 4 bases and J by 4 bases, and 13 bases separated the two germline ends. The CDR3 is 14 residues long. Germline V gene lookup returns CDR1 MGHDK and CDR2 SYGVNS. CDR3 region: CASSALGHGYGYTF. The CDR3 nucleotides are TGTGCCAGCAGTGCTTTGGGACACGGCTATGGCTACACCTTC.

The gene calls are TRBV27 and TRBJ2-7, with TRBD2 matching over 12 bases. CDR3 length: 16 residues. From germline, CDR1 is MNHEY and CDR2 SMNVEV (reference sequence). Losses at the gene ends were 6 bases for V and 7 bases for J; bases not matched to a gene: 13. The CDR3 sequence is CASSPRLAGAGHEQYF. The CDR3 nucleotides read TGTGCCAGCAGCCCCCGACTAGCGGGAGCCGGGCATGAGCAGTACTTC.

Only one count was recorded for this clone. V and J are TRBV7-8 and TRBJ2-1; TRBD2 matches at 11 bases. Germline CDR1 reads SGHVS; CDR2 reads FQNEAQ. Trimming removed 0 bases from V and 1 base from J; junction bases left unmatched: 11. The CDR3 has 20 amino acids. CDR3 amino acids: CASSLAPPATSGRSYNEQFF. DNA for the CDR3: TGTGCCAGCAGCTTAGCCCCCCCCGCCACTAGCGGGAGATCCTACAATGAGCAGTTCTTC.

CDR3 in DNA: TGCGCCAGCAGCCAGGACAGGGGTTCGACCAAGCAGTACTTC. Translating gives CASSQDRGSTKQYF. V usage is TRBV4-3 and J usage is TRBJ2-7, with 9 bases lining up with TRBD1. V lost 3 bases, J lost 8 bases, and 8 bases stayed unmatched. CDR1 and CDR2 from the germline V gene are LGHNA and YSLEER. The length of the CDR3 is 14 residues.

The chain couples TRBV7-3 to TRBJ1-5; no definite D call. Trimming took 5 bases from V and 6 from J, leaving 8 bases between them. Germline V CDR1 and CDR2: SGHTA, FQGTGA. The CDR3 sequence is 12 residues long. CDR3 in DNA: TGTGCCAGCAGCCCCCCTGGTCAGCCCCAGCATTTT. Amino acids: CASSPPGQPQHF.

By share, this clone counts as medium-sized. CDR3 coding DNA: TGTGCCAGCAGTGATTTGCCCTACGAGCAGTACTTC. Translation gives CASSDLPYEQYF. The rearrangement uses TRBV6-1 and TRBJ2-7, with unresolved D. V lost 3 bases to trimming and J lost 2 bases, with 5 bases between them. In germline, CDR1 is MNHNS, CDR2 SASEGT. The CDR3 runs 12 residues.

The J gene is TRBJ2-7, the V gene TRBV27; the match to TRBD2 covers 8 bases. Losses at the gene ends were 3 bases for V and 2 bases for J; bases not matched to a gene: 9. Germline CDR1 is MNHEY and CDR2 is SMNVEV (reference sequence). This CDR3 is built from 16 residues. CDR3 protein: CASSFRRAGAAYEQYF. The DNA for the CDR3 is TGTGCCAGCAGTTTTAGAAGAGCGGGAGCGGCCTACGAGCAGTACTTC.

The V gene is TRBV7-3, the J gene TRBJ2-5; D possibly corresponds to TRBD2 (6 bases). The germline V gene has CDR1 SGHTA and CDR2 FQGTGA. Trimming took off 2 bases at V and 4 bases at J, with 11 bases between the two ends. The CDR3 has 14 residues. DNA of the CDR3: TGTGCCAGCAGCTTACGCGGGATAGGAGAGACCCAGTACTTC. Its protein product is CASSLRGIGETQYF. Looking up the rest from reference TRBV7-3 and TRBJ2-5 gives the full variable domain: GAGVSQTPSNKVTEKGKYVELRCDPISGHTALYWYRQSLGQGPEFLIYFQGTGAADDSGLPNDRFFAVRPEGSVSTLKIQRTERGDSAVYLCASSLRGIGETQYFGPGTRLLVL.

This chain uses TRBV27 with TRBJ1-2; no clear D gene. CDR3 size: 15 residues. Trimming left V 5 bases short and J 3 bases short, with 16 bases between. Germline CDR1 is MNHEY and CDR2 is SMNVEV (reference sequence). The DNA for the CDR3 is TGTGCCAGCAGTCCGCAACCAGGAGTCGACTATGGCTACACCTTC. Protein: CASSPQPGVDYGYTF.

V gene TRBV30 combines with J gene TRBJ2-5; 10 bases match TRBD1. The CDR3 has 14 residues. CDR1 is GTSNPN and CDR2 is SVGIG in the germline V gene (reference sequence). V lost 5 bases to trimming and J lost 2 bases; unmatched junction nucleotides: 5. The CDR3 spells CAWDRGRGQETQYF. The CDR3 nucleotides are TGTGCCTGGGACAGGGGGCGGGGGCAAGAGACCCAGTACTTC.